These 16 T cell receptor beta chains originate from one sample sequenced in a study of CD8 T cells in ankylosing spondylitis. TCRdb ran MiXCR on the 5' RACE reads and lists one entry per CDR3 protein. The table lists approximately 250,000 distinct CDR3 sequences, 7.5% to 9.5% of them singletons, with roughly 5% in the top ten. Material: blood, either unsorted or a sorted T cell fraction (not recorded which). The receptors shown here come from a female donor with ankylosing spondylitis or in good health (not recorded which).

This clonotype has a count of ten or more. The chain joins TRBV6-5 to TRBJ1-5; D gene uncertain. The germline gives CDR1 MNHEY, CDR2 SVGAGI. V lost 4 bases and J 7 bases, leaving 14 bases between the germline ends. This CDR3 region has 14 residues. The CDR3 spells CASSSQWLNQPQHF. CDR3 coding DNA: TGTGCCAGCAGTTCACAATGGTTAAACCAGCCCCAGCATTTT.

The chain links TRBV2 to TRBJ1-1, with D unclear. Trimming removed 1 base from V and 2 bases from J, with 8 bases in between. Germline V gene lookup returns CDR1 SNHLY and CDR2 FYNNEI. The CDR3 is 14 amino acids. The CDR3 nucleotides are TGTGCCAGCAGTGAAGTCCGGGGTAACACTGAAGCTTTCTTT. Translated: CASSEVRGNTEAFF.

This clonotype showed up many times. The rearrangement joins TRBV28 to TRBJ2-1; 13 bases align to TRBD2. The CDR3 has 16 amino acids. The germline V gene encodes CDR1 MDHEN and CDR2 SYDVKM. The trim removed 7 bases at V and 8 bases at J, leaving 11 bases unmatched. The CDR3 nucleotides are TGTGCCAGCATTAGGGGTGGACTAGCGGGAGAACATGAGCAGTTCTTC. Protein sequence: CASIRGGLAGEHEQFF.

This clonotype was observed at least ten times. The J gene is TRBJ2-7, the V gene TRBV5-5; TRBD1 matches at 7 bases. Germline values: CDR1 SGHKS, CDR2 YYEKEE (reference sequence). The CDR3 has 12 amino acids. V lost 7 bases to trimming and J lost 5 bases; unmatched junction nucleotides: 6. Written as DNA, the CDR3 is TGTGCCAGCGGCGACAGGGTCGACGAGCAGTACTTC. This codes for CASGDRVDEQYF.

This clonotype was detected many times. The chain joins TRBV20-1 to TRBJ2-1, with no clear D. V was shortened by 0 bases and J by 1 base, with 13 bases between the two germline ends. The length of the CDR3 is 16 residues. The germline CDR1 and CDR2 sequences are DFQATT and SNEGSKA (reference sequence). CDR3 residues: CSARDAGKGSYNEQFF. The CDR3 DNA reads as TGCAGTGCTAGAGATGCCGGCAAGGGTTCCTACAATGAGCAGTTCTTC.

The sample holds many counts of this clonotype. The CDR3 nucleotides are TGCAGTGCTAGCCCGAGTGCCTACAATGAGCAGTTCTTC. Residues: CSASPSAYNEQFF. This chain uses TRBV20-1 with TRBJ2-1; D ambiguous. V lost 3 bases to trimming and J lost 2 bases, with 8 bases between them. CDR1 is DFQATT, CDR2 SNEGSKA, per germline (reference sequence). The CDR3 runs to 13 residues.

This chain links TRBV28 with TRBJ1-2; a weak D match, TRBD1 (6 bases). Germline V gene data show CDR1 as MDHEN and CDR2 as SYDVKM. V gave up 11 bases and J gave up 3 bases, with 16 bases separating them. This CDR3 has 13 amino acids. CDR3 amino acids: CAGLSRGYYGYTF. CDR3 nucleotides: TGTGCCGGACTCAGCAGGGGCTACTATGGCTACACCTTC.

Many counts were recorded for this clonotype. The rearrangement joins TRBV5-5 to TRBJ2-2; D is undetermined. Germline-derived CDR1 and CDR2 are SGHKS and YYEKEE (reference sequence). The CDR3 runs to 15 residues. Between the trimmed V and J ends, which lost 6 bases and 0 bases, there was a span of 12 bases. CDR3 in DNA: TGTGCCAGCAATCAGTCACCCTCGAACACCGGGGAGCTGTTTTTT. This gives the protein CASNQSPSNTGELFF.

Ten or more counts support this clonotype. The genes are TRBV20-1 and TRBJ2-1; 7 bases are shared with TRBD2. With 0 bases clipped from V and 7 bases from J, the junction kept 6 bases outside the gene matches. CDR3 length: 14 residues. The germline CDR1 and CDR2 sequences are DFQATT and SNEGSKA (reference sequence). The CDR3 region is CSARDQLARNEQFF. The CDR3 DNA sequence: TGCAGTGCTAGAGATCAACTAGCGAGAAATGAGCAGTTCTTC.

This clonotype was observed many times. This sequence joins TRBV10-3 and TRBJ2-7; 12 bases line up with TRBD2. From germline, CDR1 is ENHRY and CDR2 SYGVKD. The length of the CDR3 is 15 residues. V lost 5 bases to trimming and J lost 3 bases; unmatched junction nucleotides: 5. The CDR3, as DNA: TGTGCCATCAGTCCGTCACTAGCGGGAGGCTACGAGCAGTACTTC. It codes for CAISPSLAGGYEQYF.

This chain uses TRBV21-1 with TRBJ1-1; TRBD1, as called in the table, went unchecked against the DNA. TRBV21-1 has pseudogene status. This CDR3 has 16 residues. This chain's CDR3 is CASSAQDSGRGTEAFF. In DNA form, the CDR3 reads TGTGCCAGCAGCGCCCAAGATTCGGGAAGAGGGACTGAAGCTTTCTTT.

This clonotype appeared a few times. This sequence may be a read error, since a much larger clone differs from it by one base. The chain links TRBV12-3 or TRBV12-4 to TRBJ2-5, with D possibly TRBD1 on 5 matching bases. The CDR3 loop spans 17 amino acids. Trimming removed 3 bases at V and 1 base at J, with 18 bases between. The CDR3 loop reads CASSLKIQASGQETQYF. The CDR3 DNA reads TGTGCCAGCAGTTTGAAGATACAGGCCTCTGGCCAAGAGACCCAGTACTTC.

Ten or more counts support this clonotype. The chain combines TRBV5-1 with TRBJ2-7, with D perhaps given as TRBD1 or TRBD2 (5 bases each). CDR3 length equals 14 residues. Trimming shortened V by 4 bases and J by 2 bases, and 13 bases separated the two germline ends. CDR1 and CDR2 (germline): SGHRS, YFSETQ. The CDR3 coding sequence is TGCGCCAGCAGCCTCGGGACGGAGCCCTACGAGCAGTACTTC. It specifies CASSLGTEPYEQYF.

CDR3 sequence reads: CAIRTGGPSTGELFF. The CDR3 nucleotides read TGCGCCATCAGAACAGGGGGACCCTCCACCGGGGAGCTGTTTTTT. The chain combines TRBV5-1 with TRBJ2-2; TRBD1 agrees at 8 bases. This CDR3 spans 15 amino acids. V was pared by 9 bases and J by 4 bases, with 11 bases of the junction left unmatched. Germline CDR1 reads SGHRS; CDR2 reads YFSETQ.

This clonotype has at least ten counts. The genes are TRBV12-3 or TRBV12-4 and TRBJ2-2; 7 nucleotides match TRBD1. V shed 4 bases, J shed 8 bases, and the junction held 4 bases outside the gene matches. The CDR3 totals 13 residues. The CDR3: CASSSTGEGELFF. CDR3 nucleotide sequence: TGTGCCAGCAGTTCTACAGGGGAAGGGGAGCTGTTTTTT.

About this clonotype itself: A much larger clonotype is one base distant, so this may be a read error. V is TRBV7-2 and J is TRBJ2-7; a weak D match, TRBD2 (6 bases). The ends were cut back, 3 bases at V and 3 bases at J, with 12 bases in the middle. CDR3 length: 14 residues. Germline V lookup: CDR1 SGHTA, CDR2 FQGNSA. The CDR3 loop reads CASSFDNGSYEQYF. Written as DNA, the CDR3 is TGTGCCAGCAGCTTTGATAACGGGAGCTACGAGCAGTACTTC.